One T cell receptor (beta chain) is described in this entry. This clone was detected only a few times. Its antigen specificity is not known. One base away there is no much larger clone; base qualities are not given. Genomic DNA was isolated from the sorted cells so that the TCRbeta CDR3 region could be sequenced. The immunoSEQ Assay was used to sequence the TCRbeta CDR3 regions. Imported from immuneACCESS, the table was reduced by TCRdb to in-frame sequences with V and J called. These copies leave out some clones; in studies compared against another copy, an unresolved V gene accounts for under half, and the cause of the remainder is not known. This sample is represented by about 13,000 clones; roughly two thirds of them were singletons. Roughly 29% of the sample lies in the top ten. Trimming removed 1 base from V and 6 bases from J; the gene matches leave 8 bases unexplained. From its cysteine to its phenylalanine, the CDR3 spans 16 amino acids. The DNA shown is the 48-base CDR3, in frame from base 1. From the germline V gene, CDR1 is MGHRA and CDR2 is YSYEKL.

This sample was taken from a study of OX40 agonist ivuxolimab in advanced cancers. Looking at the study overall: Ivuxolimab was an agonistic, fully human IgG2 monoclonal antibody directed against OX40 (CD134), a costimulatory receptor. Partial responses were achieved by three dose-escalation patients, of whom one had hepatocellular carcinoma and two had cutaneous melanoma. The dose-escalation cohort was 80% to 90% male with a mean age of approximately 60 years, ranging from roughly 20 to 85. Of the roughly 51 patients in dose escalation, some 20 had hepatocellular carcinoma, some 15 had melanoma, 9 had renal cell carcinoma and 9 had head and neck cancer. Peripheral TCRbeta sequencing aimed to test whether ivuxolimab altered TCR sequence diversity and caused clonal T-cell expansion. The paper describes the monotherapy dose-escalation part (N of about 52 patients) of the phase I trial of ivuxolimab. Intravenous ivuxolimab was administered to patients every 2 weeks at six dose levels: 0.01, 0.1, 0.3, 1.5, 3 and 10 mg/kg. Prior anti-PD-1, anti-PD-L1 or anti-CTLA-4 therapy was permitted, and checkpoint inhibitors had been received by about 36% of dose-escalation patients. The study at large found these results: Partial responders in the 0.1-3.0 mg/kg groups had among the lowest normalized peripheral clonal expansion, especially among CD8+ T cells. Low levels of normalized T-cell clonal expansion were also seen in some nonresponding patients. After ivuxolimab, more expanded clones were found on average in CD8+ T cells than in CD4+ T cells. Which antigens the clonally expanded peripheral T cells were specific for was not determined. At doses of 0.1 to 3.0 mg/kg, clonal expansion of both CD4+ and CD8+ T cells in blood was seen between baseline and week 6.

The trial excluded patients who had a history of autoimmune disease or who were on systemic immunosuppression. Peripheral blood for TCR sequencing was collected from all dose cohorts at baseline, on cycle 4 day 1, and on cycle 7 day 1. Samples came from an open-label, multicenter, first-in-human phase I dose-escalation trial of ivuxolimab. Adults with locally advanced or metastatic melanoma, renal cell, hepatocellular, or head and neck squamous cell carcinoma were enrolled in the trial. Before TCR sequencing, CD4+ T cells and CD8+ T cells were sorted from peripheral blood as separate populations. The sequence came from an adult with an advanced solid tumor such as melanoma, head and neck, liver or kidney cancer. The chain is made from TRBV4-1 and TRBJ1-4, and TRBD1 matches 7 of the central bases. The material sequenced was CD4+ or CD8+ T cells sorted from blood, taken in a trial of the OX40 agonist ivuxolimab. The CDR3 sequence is CASSQGVDRADEKLFF. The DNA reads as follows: TGCGCCAGCAGCCAAGGGGTCGACAGGGCAGATGAAAAACTGTTTTTT.